What follows describes a single TCR beta chain. What it recognizes is unknown. The data originate from a study of cytomegalovirus exposure and HLA in healthy donors. General study results and limits: Researchers reported in a later analysis that a missense DCLRE1C variant was tied to TCR beta V- and J-gene trimming. Reported results showed that the classifier diagnosed cytomegalovirus status with high specificity and sensitivity. Accurate predictions that matched the HLA-A and HLA-B alleles of most subjects were reportedly made from TCR beta sequences. A later analysis reportedly found fewer N-insertions in an Asian-associated ancestry cluster than the roughly 730-donor mean.

This CDR3 has 11 residues. The V gene's germline CDR1 is MGHRA and CDR2 YSYEKL. Between the trimmed V and J ends, which lost 7 bases and 11 bases, there was a span of 14 bases. The PCR made use of 60 Vbeta and 13 Jbeta primers. Using immunoSEQ multiplex PCR, the repertoire was profiled, and TCRdb retains in-frame clones only, with some absent. The sample comprises some 200,000 clones, approximately 84% of which are singletons, and more than 0.5% rests with the top ten. The sequence was obtained from a woman aged 40 to 49 in good health and CMV-seronegative. Material: PBMCs. This chain links TRBV4-1 with TRBJ1-1, with unresolved D. The CDR3 loop is CASTSGEVAFF. The CDR3 region has the DNA TGCGCCAGCACTTCCGGGGAAGTGGCTTTCTTT.